Listed below are T cell receptor beta chains from one sample, sequenced in a study of spatial heterogeneity in lung cancer. From the 5' RACE reads, TCRdb called clonotypes with MiXCR, one entry per CDR3 protein. The sample includes more than 45,000 distinct CDR3 sequences, under 6% of them seen just once. Sequencing was performed on PBMCs, taken at surgery. These receptors came from a male donor with early-stage non-small cell lung cancer. Both conserved end residues are part of each CDR3. The D gene is left open where the match is weak. Clone size, where shown, is once, few, many, or a class for clones that have expanded.

TRBV20-1	many	TRBJ2-7	-	CSASGRRGSYEQYF	TGCAGTGCTAGTGGACGAAGGGGCTCCTACGAGCAGTACTTC
TRBV29-1	many	TRBJ1-3	-	CSVEDRHSSSGNTIYF	TGCAGCGTTGAAGATAGGCACAGTAGCTCTGGAAACACCATATATTTT
TRBV28	many	TRBJ2-6	TRBD1	CASSLTGESFGANVLTF	TGTGCCAGCAGTTTAACAGGGGAGTCCTTTGGGGCCAACGTCCTGACTTTC
TRBV6-5	many	TRBJ2-1	-	CASKERALSFKGGSYNEQFF	TGTGCCAGCAAGGAGCGGGCCCTATCTTTCAAAGGCGGCTCCTACAATGAGCAGTTCTTC
TRBV12-3/TRBV12-4	-	TRBJ2-3	TRBD1	CVSSPGQGGSTDTQYF	TGTGTCAGCAGCCCCGGACAGGGTGGAAGCACAGATACGCAGTATTTT
TRBV6-1	-	TRBJ2-2	-	CASSLSRVDTGELFF	TGTGCCAGCAGCCTTAGCCGGGTAGACACCGGGGAGCTGTTTTTT
TRBV20-1	many	TRBJ2-2	-	CSASRTGELFF	TGCAGTGCTAGTCGAACCGGGGAGCTGTTTTTT
TRBV20-1	many	TRBJ2-3	-	CSARPSGTSSTDTQYF	TGCAGTGCTAGGCCGTCCGGGACCTCAAGCACAGATACGCAGTATTTT
TRBV4-2	many	TRBJ2-5	TRBD1	CASSQGTGETQYF	TGTGCCAGCAGCCAAGGGACAGGAGAGACCCAGTACTTC
TRBV4-3	many	TRBJ2-5	-	CASSPAVRPNRETQYF	TGCGCCAGCAGCCCCGCAGTCAGGCCTAATAGAGAGACCCAGTACTTC
TRBV29-1	many	TRBJ2-7	-	CSVELALSYEQYF	TGCAGCGTTGAACTGGCACTTTCCTACGAGCAGTACTTC
TRBV7-9	many	TRBJ2-7	TRBD2	CASSAPGLAGESSYEQYF	TGTGCCAGCAGCGCGCCGGGACTAGCGGGAGAAAGCTCCTACGAGCAGTACTTC
TRBV2	many	TRBJ1-1	-	CARIRGYTEAFF	TGTGCCAGGATCAGGGGTTACACTGAAGCTTTCTTT
TRBV3-1	-	TRBJ1-1	-	CASSQLDTARTEAFF	TGTGCCAGCAGCCAACTGGACACAGCCCGCACTGAAGCTTTCTTT
TRBV7-6	many	TRBJ2-7	-	CASSLQGEQYF	TGTGCCAGCAGCTTACAGGGCGAGCAGTACTTC
TRBV20-1	-	TRBJ2-1	TRBD2	CSARETSGSGYEQFF	TGCAGTGCTAGAGAGACTAGCGGGAGCGGATATGAGCAGTTCTTC
TRBV29-1	many	TRBJ2-7	TRBD1	CSVEDSTGPTYEQYF	TGCAGCGTTGAAGATTCGACAGGGCCAACCTACGAGCAGTACTTC
TRBV29-1	many	TRBJ1-4	-	CSALNGGDEKLFF	TGCAGCGCCCTGAACGGGGGGGATGAAAAACTGTTTTTT
TRBV6-6	-	TRBJ1-5	-	CASSLGVSQPQHF	TGTGCCAGCAGTTTAGGGGTGAGCCAGCCCCAGCATTTT
TRBV7-2	many	TRBJ2-5	-	CASSGPGETQYF	TGTGCCAGCAGCGGGCCTGGGGAGACCCAGTACTTC
TRBV12-3/TRBV12-4	few	TRBJ2-1	TRBD2	CASTAALAGTNEQFF	TGTGCCAGCACCGCCGCCCTAGCGGGGACCAATGAGCAGTTCTTC
TRBV7-9	many	TRBJ2-7	-	CASSFRTVEGTYEQYF	TGTGCCAGCAGCTTCCGGACTGTTGAGGGAACCTACGAGCAGTACTTC
TRBV6-1	many	TRBJ2-7	TRBD2	CASSEPDRLARF	TGTGCCAGCAGTGAACCCGACAGACTAGCGAGGTTC
TRBV28	many	TRBJ1-2	TRBD1	CASSLEPGQAVYGYTF	TGTGCCAGCAGTTTAGAGCCCGGACAGGCGGTCTATGGCTACACCTTC
TRBV30	many	TRBJ2-7	-	CAWSSRDEQYF	TGTGCCTGGAGTTCCAGGGACGAGCAGTACTTC
TRBV7-8	medium-sized	TRBJ2-3	TRBD2	CASSLWRLADTDTQYF	TGTGCCAGCAGCTTATGGCGGCTAGCGGACACAGATACGCAGTATTTT
TRBV5-6	many	TRBJ2-7	-	CASRWGPGTYEQYF	TGTGCCAGCAGATGGGGGCCCGGCACCTACGAGCAGTACTTC
TRBV20-1	-	TRBJ1-1	-	CSASSPVNTEAFF	TGCAGTGCTAGTTCCCCGGTGAACACTGAAGCTTTCTTT
TRBV28	many	TRBJ2-7	-	CASSFLPYEQYF	TGTGCCAGCAGTTTCCTTCCGTACGAGCAGTACTTC
TRBV29-1	many	TRBJ2-1	-	CSARGWGNNEQFF	TGCAGCGCCCGGGGGTGGGGGAACAATGAGCAGTTCTTC
TRBV6-5	many	TRBJ2-5	TRBD2	CASGLAVQETQYF	TGTGCCAGCGGACTAGCGGTCCAAGAGACCCAGTACTTC
TRBV4-1	many	TRBJ1-5	TRBD1	CASSQDEGAGGQPQHF	TGCGCCAGCAGCCAAGATGAGGGGGCAGGAGGGCAGCCCCAGCATTTT
TRBV5-6	many	TRBJ2-7	-	CASSLTHEQYF	TGTGCCAGCAGCTTGACCCACGAGCAGTACTTC
TRBV20-1	many	TRBJ2-1	TRBD2	CSAGRTSDNNEQFF	TGCAGTGCCGGGCGGACTAGCGATAACAATGAGCAGTTCTTC
TRBV5-1	many	TRBJ2-2	TRBD2	CASSAGTRAGELFF	TGCGCCAGCAGCGCCGGGACTAGGGCCGGGGAGCTGTTTTTT
TRBV27	many	TRBJ2-3	-	CASSLIRGLRTQYF	TGTGCCAGCAGTTTGATACGGGGGTTGAGAACGCAGTATTTT
TRBV4-3	many	TRBJ2-3	TRBD2	CASSPLAGGPIDTQYF	TGCGCCAGCAGCCCCCTAGCGGGAGGGCCGATAGATACGCAGTATTTT
TRBV5-6	many	TRBJ2-3	-	CASIPPGVTDTQYF	TGTGCCAGCATCCCGCCGGGGGTCACAGATACGCAGTATTTT
TRBV20-1	many	TRBJ1-1	-	CSAPTLSGGTEAFF	TGCAGTGCCCCAACCTTATCGGGGGGCACTGAAGCTTTCTTT
TRBV20-1	many	TRBJ1-6	-	CSARDPGTGEESLHF	TGCAGTGCTAGAGATCCCGGGACGGGCGAGGAGTCCCTCCACTTT
TRBV2	many	TRBJ2-5	TRBD2	CASSPSGETQYF	TGTGCCAGCAGTCCTAGCGGAGAGACCCAGTACTTC
TRBV27	-	TRBJ2-3	-	CASSSYGTGNTDTQYF	TGTGCCAGCAGTTCTTATGGGACGGGAAACACAGATACGCAGTATTTT
TRBV29-1	many	TRBJ2-1	-	CSVGSLEQFF	TGCAGCGTTGGAAGCCTAGAGCAGTTCTTC
TRBV29-1	-	TRBJ2-1	TRBD2	CSVEDLSGSPSPYNEQFF	TGCAGCGTTGAAGACCTGAGCGGGAGCCCCTCACCTTACAATGAGCAGTTCTTC